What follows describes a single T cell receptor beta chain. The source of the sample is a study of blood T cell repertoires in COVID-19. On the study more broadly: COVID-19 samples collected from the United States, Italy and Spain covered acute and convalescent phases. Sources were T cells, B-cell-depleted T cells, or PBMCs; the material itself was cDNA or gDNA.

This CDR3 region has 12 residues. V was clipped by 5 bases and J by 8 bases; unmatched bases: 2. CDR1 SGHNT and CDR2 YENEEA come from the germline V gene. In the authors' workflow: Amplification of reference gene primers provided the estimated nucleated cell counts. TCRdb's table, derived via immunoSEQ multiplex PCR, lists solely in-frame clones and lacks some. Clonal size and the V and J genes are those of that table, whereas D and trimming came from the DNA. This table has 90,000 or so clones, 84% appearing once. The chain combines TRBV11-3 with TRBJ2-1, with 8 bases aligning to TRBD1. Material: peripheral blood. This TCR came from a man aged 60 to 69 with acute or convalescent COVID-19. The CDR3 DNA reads TGTGCCAGCAGCCGGACAGGGTATGAGCAGTTCTTC. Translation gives CASSRTGYEQFF.